The 15 T cell receptor beta chains presented below share a single source sample, sequenced in a study of tumor-infiltrating lymphocytes in primary liver carcinoma. Without any cell sorting, roughly 18-30 mg of bulk tissue yielded co-extracted RNA and DNA. Total RNA amounting to 500 ng was the source from which TCR beta cDNA was made with a constant-region primer. Construction of TCR beta libraries relied on three successive nested multiplex PCR rounds employing slightly modified ARM-PCR. Investigators reported that the first two PCR rounds, at 10 cycles each, used TRBV1-TRBV30 forward primers with a C-beta reverse primer. TCRdb called the multiplex PCR reads again in MiXCR, with one record for every CDR3 protein. Among approximately 110,000 distinct CDR3 sequences, roughly 80% were seen once, and the ten largest hold around 21%. Material: liver tumor tissue from sampling region 3. The subset denotes: tumor region T3, left-lateral pole. The receptor set was obtained from a man aged 35 to 55 with primary liver carcinoma and hepatitis B virus infection.

The chain has TRBV6-2 or TRBV6-3 and TRBJ2-2; D unclear. The germline gives CDR1 MNHEY, CDR2 SVGEGT. V was trimmed by 0 bases and J by 4 bases, leaving 12 bases between them. CDR3 size: 16 residues. CDR3 bases: TGTGCCAGCAGTTACTCGTCGCAAACGGCCACCGGGGAGCTGTTTTTT. Protein sequence: CASSYSSQTATGELFF.

Regarding this clonotype: An end of the junction does not agree with germline; a read error may underlie this. V and J are TRBV29-1 and TRBJ2-3; no firm D call. The germline V gene encodes CDR1 SQVTM and CDR2 ANQGSEA. The length of the CDR3 is 12 residues. The CDR3 sequence: CIVGGSTYTQYF. CDR3 DNA: TGCATCGTGGGCGGAAGCACATATACGCAGTATTTT.

On this clonotype itself: Here the CDR3 omits its conserved ending phenylalanine or tryptophan, so a read error is the likely source. CDR3 DNA sequence: TGTGCTAGCAGCTTGGGGGTCTTGAACACTGAAGCTTTCTCT. Translation: CASSLGVLNTEAFS. The chain carries TRBV5-4 and TRBJ1-1; possibly TRBD1 for D (5 bases). The V gene's germline CDR1 is SGHNT and CDR2 YYREEE (reference sequence). CDR3 length equals 14 residues.

This clonotype was counted a few times. One base away lies a much larger clone, so this may be a sequencing read error. The chain combines TRBV28 with TRBJ1-1; D is possibly TRBD1 (5 bases). CDR3 length: 15 residues. Germline V gives CDR1 MDHEN, CDR2 SYDVKM. The V gene lost 6 bases and the J gene lost 3 bases, with 17 bases spanning the gap. This chain's CDR3 is CASSPLRGVHTEAFF. The CDR3 bases are TGTGCCAGCAGCCCCCTACGGGGGGTACACACTGAAGCTTTCTTT.

This clonotype was seen a single time. A junction boundary mismatches the germline segment, possibly from a read error. The chain links TRBV12-3 or TRBV12-4 to TRBJ2-1; a possible D gene is TRBD2 (5 bases). This CDR3 is 12 amino acids long. The CDR3 DNA reads TGTGCCAGAAGCCCACTAGGCAATGAACAGTTCTTC. Residues: CARSPLGNEQFF.

Turning to this clonotype: The CDR3 end shows no conserved phenylalanine or tryptophan, and so a read error is likely. Because the CDR3's place on the DNA is in doubt, the DNA is left out and the CDR3 is given as listed by TCRdb. The chain joins TRBV28 to TRBJ1-1. The CDR3 is made up of 15 amino acids, end residues included. From germline, CDR1 is MDHEN and CDR2 SYDVKM. The chain's CDR3 is CGSSLVGEAQREASI.

As to this clonotype: At one of its ends the junction is not consistent with the germline gene, which may arise from a read error. The chain employs TRBV12-3 or TRBV12-4 and TRBJ2-1; possible D gene TRBD2, 5 bases. This CDR3 has 13 amino acids. CDR3: CTSSLRLVGVFVF. The CDR3 bases are TGTACCAGCAGTTTACGGTTAGTGGGAGTCTTTGTCTTC.

This chain connects TRBV29-1 to TRBJ2-1, with 8 bases identical to TRBD1. The V gene's germline CDR1 is SQVTM and CDR2 ANQGSEA. The length of the CDR3 is 16 residues. The CDR3 sequence: CSVLEQSQGAYNEQFF. The CDR3 nucleotides are TGCAGTGTTTTAGAACAGTCCCAGGGGGCTTACAATGAGCAGTTCTTC.

With respect to this clonotype: One end of the junction is discordant with germline, which a read error may explain. The V call is TRBV4-2, the J call TRBJ2-7; D may match TRBD1 or TRBD2 (5 bases each). The CDR3 is 15 residues long. Per the germline V gene, CDR1 is LGHNA and CDR2 is YNFKEQ. The CDR3 region is CASSGTGPSSYEQYF. CDR3 DNA: TGTGCCAGCAGCGGGACCGGACCAAGCTCCTACGAGCAATACTTC.

On this clonotype itself: Germline and junction disagree at one end, which may indicate a read error. The CDR3: CNVESAAGRSEIQYF. DNA of the CDR3: TGCAATGTTGAATCGGCGGCGGGTAGATCGGAGATCCAGTACTTC. V is TRBV29-1 and J is TRBJ2-5, with D possibly being TRBD2 (5 bases). The CDR3 length is 15 residues. Germline lookup yields CDR1 SQVTM and CDR2 ANQGSEA.

This clonotype came up a few times. Germline and junction disagree at one end, which may indicate a read error. J is TRBJ1-3 and V is TRBV29-1; D is unclear. This CDR3 spans 12 amino acids. From germline, CDR1 is SQVTM and CDR2 ANQGSEA. The CDR3 spells CSVKFSGNIIYF. CDR3 coding DNA: TGCAGCGTGAAGTTTAGTGGAAACATCATATATTTT. Together with reference TRBV29-1 and TRBJ1-3, the CDR3 gives the full variable domain: SAVISQKPSRDICQRGTSLTIQCQVDSQVTMMFWYRQQPGQSLTLIATANQGSEATYESGFVIDKFPISRPNLTFSTLTVSNMSPEDSSIYLCSVKFSGNIIYFGEGSWLTVV.

This chain links TRBV29-1 with TRBJ1-2, with 7 bases identical to TRBD1. V lost 6 bases to trimming and J lost 7 bases; unmatched junction nucleotides: 17. This CDR3 has 15 residues. Per germline, CDR1 SQVTM and CDR2 ANQGSEA. The CDR3 here is CSVALSLQGTFGYTF. In DNA form, the CDR3 reads TGCAGCGTGGCCCTCAGCCTACAGGGGACTTTTGGCTACACCTTC.

About this clonotype: A read error may account for a junction end that differs from germline. V is TRBV5-1 and J is TRBJ1-1; the D is unclear. The CDR3 length is 15 residues. From germline, CDR1 is SGHRS and CDR2 YFSETQ. The CDR3 reads CASSLQTWMNTEAFF. The DNA of the CDR3 is TGCGCAAGCAGTTTGCAGACATGGATGAACACTGAAGCTTTCTTT.

This clonotype was recorded many times. One end of the junction is discordant with germline, which a read error may explain. The rearrangement uses TRBV6-5 and TRBJ2-2; D possibly uses TRBD1 or TRBD2 (6 bases each). This CDR3 has 15 amino acids. The germline gives CDR1 MNHEY, CDR2 SVGAGI. The CDR3 is CASSYRGLGTGELSF. CDR3 DNA: TGTGCCAGCAGTTACCGGGGGCTGGGGACCGGGGAGCTGTCTTTT.

In its sample, this clonotype was seen once. The missing conserved phenylalanine or tryptophan at the end of this CDR3 makes a read error likely. The DNA is left out, because the CDR3 cannot be placed on it with certainty; the CDR3 is given as TCRdb lists it. The CDR3 protein is CAIREPTSYEQCY. The chain is built from TRBV5-1 and TRBJ2-7; the D call TRBD2 from the table was never checked on the DNA. The CDR3 is made up of 13 amino acids, end residues included. The germline V gene encodes CDR1 SGHRS and CDR2 YFSETQ.